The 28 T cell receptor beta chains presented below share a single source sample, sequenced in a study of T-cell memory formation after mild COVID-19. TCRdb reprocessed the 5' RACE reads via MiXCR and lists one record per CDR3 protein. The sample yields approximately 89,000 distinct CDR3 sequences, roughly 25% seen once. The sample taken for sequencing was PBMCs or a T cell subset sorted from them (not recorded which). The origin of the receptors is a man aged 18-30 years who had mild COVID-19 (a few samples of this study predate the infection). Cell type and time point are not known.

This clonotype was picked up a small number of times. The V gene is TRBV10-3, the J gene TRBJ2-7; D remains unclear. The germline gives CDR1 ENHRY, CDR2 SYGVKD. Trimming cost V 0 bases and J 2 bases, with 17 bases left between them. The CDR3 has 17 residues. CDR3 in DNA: TGTGCCATCAGTGAGTCCCCCATGGGCCTTAGGGCCTACGAGCAGTACTTC. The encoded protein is CAISESPMGLRAYEQYF.

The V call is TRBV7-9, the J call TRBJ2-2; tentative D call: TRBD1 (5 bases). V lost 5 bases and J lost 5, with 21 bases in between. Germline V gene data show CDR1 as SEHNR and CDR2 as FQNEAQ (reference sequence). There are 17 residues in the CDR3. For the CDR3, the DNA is TGTGCCAGCAGCCCCTACGCAGGGTTGTTCACTACCGGGGAGCTGTTTTTT. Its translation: CASSPYAGLFTTGELFF.

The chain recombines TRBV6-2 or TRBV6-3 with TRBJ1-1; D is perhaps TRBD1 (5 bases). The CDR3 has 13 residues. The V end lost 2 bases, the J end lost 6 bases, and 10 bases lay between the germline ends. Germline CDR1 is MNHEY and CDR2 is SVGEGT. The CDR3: CASSYQGDSEAFF. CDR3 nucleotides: TGTGCCAGCAGTTACCAAGGGGATTCTGAAGCTTTCTTT.

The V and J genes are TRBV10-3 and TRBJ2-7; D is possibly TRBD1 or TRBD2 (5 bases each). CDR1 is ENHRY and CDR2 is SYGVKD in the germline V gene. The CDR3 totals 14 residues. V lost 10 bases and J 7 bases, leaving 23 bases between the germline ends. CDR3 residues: CATREAGTDWEQYF. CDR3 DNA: TGTGCCACCCGAGAAGCAGGGACCGACTGGGAGCAGTACTTC.

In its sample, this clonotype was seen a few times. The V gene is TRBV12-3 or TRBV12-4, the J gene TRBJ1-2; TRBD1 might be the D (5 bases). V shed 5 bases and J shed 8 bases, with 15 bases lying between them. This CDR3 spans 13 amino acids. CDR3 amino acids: CASSLDTARGYTF. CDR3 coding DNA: TGTGCCAGCAGTCTGGACACCGCTCGGGGCTACACCTTC.

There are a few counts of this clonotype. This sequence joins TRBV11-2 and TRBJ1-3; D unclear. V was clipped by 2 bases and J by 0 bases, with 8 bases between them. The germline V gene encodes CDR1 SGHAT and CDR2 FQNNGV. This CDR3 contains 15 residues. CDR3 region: CASSLLRISGNTIYF. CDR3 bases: TGTGCCAGCAGCTTACTCCGGATCTCTGGAAACACCATATATTTT.

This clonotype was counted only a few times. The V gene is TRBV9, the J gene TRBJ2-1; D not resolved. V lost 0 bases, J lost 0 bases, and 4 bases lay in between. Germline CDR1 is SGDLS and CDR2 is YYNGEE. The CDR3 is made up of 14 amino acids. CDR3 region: CASSVAYSYNEQFF. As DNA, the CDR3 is TGTGCCAGCAGCGTAGCTTACTCCTACAATGAGCAGTTCTTC.

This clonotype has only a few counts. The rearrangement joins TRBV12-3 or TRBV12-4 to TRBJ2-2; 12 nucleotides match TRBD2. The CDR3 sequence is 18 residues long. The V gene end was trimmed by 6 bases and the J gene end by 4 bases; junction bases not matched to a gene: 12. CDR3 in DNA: TGTGCCAGCAGCACTGGACTAGCGGGGACTTTTGGCACCGGGGAGCTGTTTTTT. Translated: CASSTGLAGTFGTGELFF.

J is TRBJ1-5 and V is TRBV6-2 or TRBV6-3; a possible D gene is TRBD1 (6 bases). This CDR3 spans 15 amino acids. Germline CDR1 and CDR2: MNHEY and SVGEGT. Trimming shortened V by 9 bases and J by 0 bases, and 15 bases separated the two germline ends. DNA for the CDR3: TGTGCCAGACTTCTGGACAGAAATAGCAATCAGCCCCAGCATTTT. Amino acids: CARLLDRNSNQPQHF.

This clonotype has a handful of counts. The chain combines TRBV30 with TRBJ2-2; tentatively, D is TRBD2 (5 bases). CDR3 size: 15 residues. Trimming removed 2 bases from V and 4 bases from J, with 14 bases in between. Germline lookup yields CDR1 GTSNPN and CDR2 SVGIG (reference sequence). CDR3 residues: CAWSITRIGTGELFF. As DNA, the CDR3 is TGTGCCTGGAGTATTACTAGAATCGGCACCGGGGAGCTGTTTTTT.

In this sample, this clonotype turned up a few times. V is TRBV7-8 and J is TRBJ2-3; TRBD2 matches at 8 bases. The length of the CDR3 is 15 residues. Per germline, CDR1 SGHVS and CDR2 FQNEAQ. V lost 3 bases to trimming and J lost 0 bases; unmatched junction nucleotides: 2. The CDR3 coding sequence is TGTGCCAGCAGCTTGCGGGGGGCGAGCACAGATACGCAGTATTTT. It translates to CASSLRGASTDTQYF.

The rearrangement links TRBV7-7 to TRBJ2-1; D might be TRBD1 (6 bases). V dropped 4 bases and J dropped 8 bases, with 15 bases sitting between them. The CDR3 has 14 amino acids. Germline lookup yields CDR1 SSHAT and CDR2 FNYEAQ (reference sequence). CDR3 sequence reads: CASSWGRDTDEQFF. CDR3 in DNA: TGTGCCAGCAGCTGGGGACGGGACACGGATGAGCAGTTCTTC.

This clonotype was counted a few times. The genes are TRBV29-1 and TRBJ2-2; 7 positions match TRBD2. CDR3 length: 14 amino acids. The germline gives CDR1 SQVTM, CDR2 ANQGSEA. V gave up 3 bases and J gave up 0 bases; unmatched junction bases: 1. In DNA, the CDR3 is TGCAGCGTTGACGGGGGGACGAACACCGGGGAGCTGTTTTTT. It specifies CSVDGGTNTGELFF.

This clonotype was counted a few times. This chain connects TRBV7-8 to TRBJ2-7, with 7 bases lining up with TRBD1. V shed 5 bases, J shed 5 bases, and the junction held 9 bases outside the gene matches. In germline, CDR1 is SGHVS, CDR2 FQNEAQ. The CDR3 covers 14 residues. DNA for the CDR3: TGTGCCAGCAGCACTCAGGGGGATAAGGACGAGCAGTACTTC. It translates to CASSTQGDKDEQYF.

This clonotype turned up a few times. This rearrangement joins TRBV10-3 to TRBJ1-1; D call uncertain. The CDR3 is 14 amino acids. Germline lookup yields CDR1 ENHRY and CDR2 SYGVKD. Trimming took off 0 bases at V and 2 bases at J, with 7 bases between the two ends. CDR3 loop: CAISESNSNTEAFF. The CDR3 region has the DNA TGTGCCATCAGTGAGTCGAATAGCAACACTGAAGCTTTCTTT.

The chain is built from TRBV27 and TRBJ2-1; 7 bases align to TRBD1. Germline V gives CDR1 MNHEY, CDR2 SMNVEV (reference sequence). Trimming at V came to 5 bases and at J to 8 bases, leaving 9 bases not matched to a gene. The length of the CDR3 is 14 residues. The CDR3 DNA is TGTGCCAGCAGTCAGTTTCAGGGGGTCGATGAGCAGTTCTTC. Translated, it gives CASSQFQGVDEQFF.

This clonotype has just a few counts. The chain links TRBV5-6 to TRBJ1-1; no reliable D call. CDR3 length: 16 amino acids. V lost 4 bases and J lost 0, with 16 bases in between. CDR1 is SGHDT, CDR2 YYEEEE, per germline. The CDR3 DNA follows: TGTGCCAGCAGCCAACTGCGCCCTAGGATGAACACTGAAGCTTTCTTT. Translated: CASSQLRPRMNTEAFF. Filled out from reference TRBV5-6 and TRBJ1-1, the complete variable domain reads DAGVTQSPTHLIKTRGQQVTLRCSPKSGHDTVSWYQQALGQGPQFIFQYYEEEERQRGNFPDRFSGHQFPNYSSELNVNALLLGDSALYLCASSQLRPRMNTEAFFGQGTRLTVV.

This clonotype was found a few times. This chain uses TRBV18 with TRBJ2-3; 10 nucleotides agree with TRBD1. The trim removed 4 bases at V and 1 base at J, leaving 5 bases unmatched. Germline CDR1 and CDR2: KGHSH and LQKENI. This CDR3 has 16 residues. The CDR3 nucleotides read TGTGCCAGCTCACTGATCGGACAGGGGGGCACAGATACGCAGTATTTT. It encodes CASSLIGQGGTDTQYF. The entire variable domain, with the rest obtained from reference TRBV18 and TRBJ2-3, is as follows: NAGVMQNPRHLVRRRGQEARLRCSPMKGHSHVYWYRQLPEEGLKFMVYLQKENIIDESGMPKERFSAEFPKEGPSILRIQQVVRGDSAAYFCASSLIGQGGTDTQYFGPGTRLTVL.

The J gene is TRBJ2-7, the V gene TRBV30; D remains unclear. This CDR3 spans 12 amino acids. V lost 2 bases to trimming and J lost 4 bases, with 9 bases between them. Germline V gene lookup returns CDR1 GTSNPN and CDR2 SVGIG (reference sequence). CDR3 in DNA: TGTGCCTGGAGTCCAAGTGATTACGAGCAGTACTTC. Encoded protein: CAWSPSDYEQYF.

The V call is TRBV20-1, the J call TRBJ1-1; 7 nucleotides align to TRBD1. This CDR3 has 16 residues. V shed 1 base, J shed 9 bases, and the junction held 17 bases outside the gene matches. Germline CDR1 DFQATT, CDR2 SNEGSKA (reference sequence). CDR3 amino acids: CSARVPLGTAASQAFF. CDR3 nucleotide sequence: TGCAGTGCTAGAGTGCCTTTAGGGACAGCGGCATCTCAAGCTTTCTTT.

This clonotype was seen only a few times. The CDR3 loop reads CASTTAGGLPQNIQYF. DNA for the CDR3: TGCGCCAGCACAACAGCGGGGGGGCTCCCTCAAAACATTCAGTACTTC. The genes are TRBV4-1 and TRBJ2-4; 10 nucleotides agree with TRBD2. V shed 7 bases, J shed 5 bases, and the junction held 11 bases outside the gene matches. Germline CDR1 reads MGHRA; CDR2 reads YSYEKL. The CDR3 length is 16 residues.

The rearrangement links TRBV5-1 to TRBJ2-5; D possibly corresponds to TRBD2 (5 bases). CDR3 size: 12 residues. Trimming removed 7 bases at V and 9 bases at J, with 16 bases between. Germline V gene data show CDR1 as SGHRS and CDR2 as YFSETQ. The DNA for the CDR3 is TGCGCCAGCGGCCCACTAGGGCGGGCCCAGTACTTC. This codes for CASGPLGRAQYF.

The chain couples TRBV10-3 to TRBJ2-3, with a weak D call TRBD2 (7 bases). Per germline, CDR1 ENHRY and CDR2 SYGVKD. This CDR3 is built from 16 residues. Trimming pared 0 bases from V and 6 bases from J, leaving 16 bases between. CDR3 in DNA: TGTGCCATCAGTGAGTCGACGGGGGGCCGAGCGGATACGCAGTATTTT. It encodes CAISESTGGRADTQYF.

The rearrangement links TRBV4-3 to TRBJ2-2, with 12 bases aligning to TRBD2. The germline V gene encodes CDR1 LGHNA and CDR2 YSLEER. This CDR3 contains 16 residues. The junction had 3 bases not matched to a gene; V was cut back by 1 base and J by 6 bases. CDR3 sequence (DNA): TGCGCCAGCAGCCAAGCAAGACTAGCGGGGGCCGGGGAGCTGTTTTTT. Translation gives CASSQARLAGAGELFF.

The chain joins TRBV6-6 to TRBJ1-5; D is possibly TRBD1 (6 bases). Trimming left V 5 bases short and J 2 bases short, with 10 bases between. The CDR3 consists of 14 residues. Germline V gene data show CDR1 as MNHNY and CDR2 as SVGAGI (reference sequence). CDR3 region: CASSVQGGNQPQHF. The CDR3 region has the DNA TGTGCCAGCAGTGTACAGGGAGGCAATCAGCCCCAGCATTTT.

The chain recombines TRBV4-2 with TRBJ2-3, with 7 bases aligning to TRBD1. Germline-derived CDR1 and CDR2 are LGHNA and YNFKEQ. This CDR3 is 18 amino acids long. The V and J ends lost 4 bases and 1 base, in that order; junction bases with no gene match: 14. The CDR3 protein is CASSLTVTGDVGTDTQYF. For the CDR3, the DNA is TGTGCCAGCAGCCTGACTGTCACAGGGGACGTGGGCACAGATACGCAGTATTTT.

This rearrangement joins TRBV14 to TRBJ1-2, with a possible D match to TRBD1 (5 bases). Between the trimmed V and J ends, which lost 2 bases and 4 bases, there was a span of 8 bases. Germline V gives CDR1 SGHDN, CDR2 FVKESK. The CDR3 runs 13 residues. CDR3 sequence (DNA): TGTGCCAGCAGCCAACGGGGGTCCTATGGCTACACCTTC. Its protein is CASSQRGSYGYTF.

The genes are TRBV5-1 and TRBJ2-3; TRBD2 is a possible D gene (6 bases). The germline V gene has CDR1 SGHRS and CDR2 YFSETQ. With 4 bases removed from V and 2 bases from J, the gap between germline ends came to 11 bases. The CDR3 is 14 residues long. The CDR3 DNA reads TGCGCCAGCAGCCCGGGAGACTCCACAGATACGCAGTATTTT. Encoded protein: CASSPGDSTDTQYF.